A selection of T cell receptor beta chains follows, all from one sample in a study of blood T cell repertoires in COVID-19. The protocol was immunoSEQ multiplex PCR, while the TCRdb copy is restricted to in-frame clones and leaves out a portion. The sample has about 200,000 clones; approximately 84% are singletons. What was sequenced was PBMCs or T cells enriched from blood (not recorded which). The receptors stem from a man aged 35 to 55 who had recovered from COVID-19. CDR3s include the opening cysteine and the closing phenylalanine or tryptophan. The D gene is left open where the match is weak. Where a row states a size, it is once, few, many or the class of an expanded clone; other rows omit it.

clone size	J gene	V gene	D gene	CDR3 protein	CDR3 DNA
-	TRBJ2-2	TRBV19	TRBD1	CASTPGQPNTGELFF	TGTGCCAGTACCCCGGGACAGCCGAACACCGGGGAGCTGTTTTTT
-	TRBJ2-3	TRBV3-1/TRBV3-2	TRBD2	CASSQGQELAGGDGADTQYF	TGTGCCAGCAGCCAGGGTCAGGAACTAGCGGGGGGGGACGGGGCAGATACGCAGTATTTT
-	TRBJ1-4	TRBV28	TRBD1	CASSLGQGREKLFF	TGTGCCAGCAGCCTTGGACAGGGGCGGGAAAAACTGTTTTTT
-	TRBJ2-1	TRBV9	TRBD2	CASSVRDYLEYNEQFF	TGTGCCAGCAGCGTCCGGGACTACCTTGAATACAATGAGCAGTTCTTC
-	TRBJ1-1	TRBV2	-	CASSVVELNTEAFF	TGTGCCAGCAGTGTGGTGGAGCTGAACACTGAAGCTTTCTTT
-	TRBJ2-1	TRBV19	TRBD2	CASSPLTGTSGYNEQFF	TGTGCCAGTAGTCCCCTCACCGGGACTAGCGGATACAATGAGCAGTTCTTC
once	TRBJ2-1	TRBV14	-	CASSPEGGALYEQFF	TGTGCCAGCAGCCCCGAGGGGGGGGCCCTCTATGAGCAGTTCTTC
-	TRBJ2-1	TRBV24-1	-	CATSDPGLLGGNEQFF	TGTGCCACCAGTGATCCGGGACTCCTCGGGGGCAATGAGCAGTTCTTC
few	TRBJ1-5	TRBV19	TRBD1	CASSSDRAGNQPQHF	TGTGCCAGTAGTAGCGACAGGGCCGGCAATCAGCCCCAGCATTTT
-	TRBJ2-1	TRBV7-2	TRBD2	CASSLGLAGGQNEQFF	TGTGCCAGCAGCCTCGGACTAGCGGGGGGGCAGAATGAGCAGTTCTTC
-	TRBJ1-1	TRBV10-3	-	CAISESYQDTEAFF	TGTGCCATCAGTGAGTCGTACCAGGACACTGAAGCTTTCTTT
-	TRBJ1-6	TRBV28	-	CASSFSRPTPLHF	TGTGCCAGCAGTTTCTCGCGTCCTACGCCCCTCCACTTT
few	TRBJ1-2	TRBV7-8	-	CASSRDRLYGYTF	TGTGCCAGCAGCCGTGACCGACTCTATGGCTACACCTTC
-	TRBJ1-3	TRBV19	-	CASRKPGTGNTIYF	TGTGCCAGTCGGAAGCCGGGAACTGGAAACACCATATATTTT
-	TRBJ1-1	TRBV29-1	-	CSVERYTEAFF	TGCAGCGTTGAGAGGTACACTGAAGCTTTCTTT
-	TRBJ2-1	TRBV10-3	TRBD1	CAISGDSNEQFF	TGTGCCATCAGTGGGGACAGCAATGAGCAGTTCTTC
-	TRBJ1-2	TRBV5-8	TRBD1	CASSWTGSGYTF	TGTGCCAGCAGCTGGACAGGGAGTGGCTACACCTTC
once	TRBJ1-5	TRBV27	-	CASRISGRVDQPQHF	TGTGCCAGCCGAATTTCCGGGAGGGTGGATCAGCCCCAGCATTTT
-	TRBJ2-1	TRBV27	TRBD2	CASSSGGTYNEQFF	TGTGCCAGCTCTAGCGGGGGGACCTACAATGAGCAGTTCTTC
-	TRBJ2-5	TRBV6-6	TRBD2	CASSSSGVYQETQYF	TGTGCCAGCAGCTCTAGCGGGGTGTACCAAGAGACCCAGTACTTC
few	TRBJ1-2	TRBV3-1/TRBV3-2	TRBD1	CASRGTGGDYGYTF	TGTGCCAGCAGGGGGACAGGGGGGGACTATGGCTACACCTTC
-	TRBJ2-7	TRBV7-9	TRBD1	CASSLEGQGEQYF	TGTGCCAGCAGCTTAGAGGGACAGGGCGAGCAGTACTTC
once	TRBJ1-2	TRBV5-1	-	CASRGMEGVHGYTF	TGCGCCAGCAGGGGTATGGAAGGGGTTCATGGCTACACCTTC
-	TRBJ1-5	TRBV13	-	CASSFNTQGQLNSNQPQHF	TGTGCCAGCAGCTTCAACACCCAGGGCCAACTTAATAGCAATCAGCCCCAGCATTTT
-	TRBJ1-2	TRBV11-2	-	CASSLETGTWNYGYTF	TGTGCCAGCAGCTTAGAGACCGGGACATGGAACTATGGCTACACCTTC
few	TRBJ1-2	TRBV4-1	TRBD1	CASSQDSRTGDFYGYTF	TGCGCCAGCAGCCAAGATTCCCGGACAGGGGACTTCTATGGCTACACCTTC
few	TRBJ1-2	TRBV28	TRBD1	CASSFYRTGGTGNYGYTF	TGTGCCAGCAGTTTTTACCGGACAGGGGGTACGGGGAACTATGGCTACACCTTC
once	TRBJ1-6	TRBV28	-	CASSLLPGVNSPLHF	TGTGCCAGCAGTTTGTTACCAGGGGTTAATTCACCCCTCCACTTT
-	TRBJ2-7	TRBV14	-	CASSQEGRPRNYEQYF	TGTGCCAGCAGCCAAGAGGGGCGCCCGCGGAACTACGAGCAGTACTTC
-	TRBJ2-2	TRBV4-3	-	CASSQDGPWRNGELFF	TGCGCCAGCAGCCAAGATGGGCCCTGGAGGAACGGGGAGCTGTTTTTT
-	TRBJ1-2	TRBV20-1	-	CSARYRDF	TGCAGTGCTAGATACAGGGACTTC
-	TRBJ1-3	TRBV3-1/TRBV3-2	-	CASSQPGLSSGNTIYF	TGTGCCAGCAGCCAACCGGGTCTTAGCTCTGGAAACACCATATATTTT
-	TRBJ2-1	TRBV7-9	-	CASSLGQEQFF	TGTGCCAGCAGCTTAGGGCAGGAGCAGTTCTTC
-	TRBJ1-2	TRBV2	TRBD1	CASSPQGQGAQSGYTF	TGTGCCAGCAGTCCCCAGGGACAGGGGGCGCAGTCTGGCTACACCTTC
-	TRBJ2-7	TRBV3-1/TRBV3-2	TRBD1	CASSARQGGIDEQYF	TGTGCCAGCAGCGCCCGGCAAGGGGGCATCGACGAGCAGTACTTC
-	TRBJ2-1	TRBV7-2	TRBD2	CASSKGLAGGPTFF	TGTGCCAGCAGCAAGGGGCTAGCGGGGGGACCCACGTTCTTC
-	TRBJ1-1	TRBV3-1/TRBV3-2	-	CASSQRDRRTEAFF	TGTGCCAGCAGCCAAAGAGATAGGCGGACTGAAGCTTTCTTT
-	TRBJ2-7	TRBV28	TRBD1	CASSLPLGTGGGWQYF	TGTGCCAGCAGTCTCCCCCTTGGGACAGGGGGCGGTTGGCAGTACTTC
-	TRBJ1-1	TRBV7-9	TRBD1	CASSTRTGGNTEAFF	TGTGCCAGCAGCACCCGGACAGGGGGGAACACTGAAGCTTTCTTT
-	TRBJ1-5	TRBV4-1	TRBD1	CASSPATGSGNQPQHF	TGCGCCAGCAGCCCGGCGACAGGGTCGGGCAATCAGCCCCAGCATTTT
-	TRBJ2-7	TRBV2	TRBD2	CASSGGLAGGFYEQYF	TGTGCCAGCAGTGGTGGGCTAGCGGGGGGATTCTACGAGCAGTACTTC
few	TRBJ2-7	TRBV28	TRBD1	CASRGRQGVRGQYF	TGTGCCAGCAGGGGGAGACAGGGGGTGCGTGGGCAGTACTTC
-	TRBJ1-1	TRBV12-3/TRBV12-4	TRBD1	CASLKILGTEAFF	TGTGCCAGCCTTAAGATATTAGGGACAGAGGCTTTCTTT
-	TRBJ2-7	TRBV3-1/TRBV3-2	-	CASSQEFDSAASYEQYF	TGTGCCAGCAGCCAAGAATTCGACTCAGCCGCCTCCTACGAGCAGTACTTC
-	TRBJ2-7	TRBV28	-	CASVTGTLSYEQYF	TGTGCCAGCGTAACCGGGACACTCTCCTACGAGCAGTACTTC
few	TRBJ1-2	TRBV7-6	-	CASSLNPDSFETNYGYTF	TGTGCCAGCAGCCTAAATCCGGACAGTTTTGAAACTAACTATGGCTACACCTTC
-	TRBJ2-7	TRBV4-1	TRBD1	CASSHPYQGQGHYEQYF	TGCGCCAGCAGCCATCCATACCAAGGACAGGGGCATTACGAGCAGTACTTC
few	TRBJ2-1	TRBV20-1	-	CSAKQGQLQFF	TGCAGTGCTAAGCAGGGACAACTGCAGTTCTTC
-	TRBJ1-1	TRBV19	TRBD1	CATGGDRATTEAFF	TGTGCCACCGGGGGGGACAGGGCGACGACTGAAGCTTTCTTT
few	TRBJ2-3	TRBV5-1	TRBD1	CASSLATGATDTQYF	TGCGCCAGCAGCTTGGCCACAGGGGCGACAGATACGCAGTATTTT
-	TRBJ2-1	TRBV27	TRBD2	CASSLVAGGQNEQFF	TGTGCCAGCAGTTTAGTAGCGGGGGGGCAGAATGAGCAGTTCTTC
-	TRBJ2-1	TRBV3-1/TRBV3-2	TRBD2	CASSQDPTSGGYNEQFF	TGTGCCAGCAGCCAAGATCCGACTAGCGGGGGGTACAATGAGCAGTTCTTC